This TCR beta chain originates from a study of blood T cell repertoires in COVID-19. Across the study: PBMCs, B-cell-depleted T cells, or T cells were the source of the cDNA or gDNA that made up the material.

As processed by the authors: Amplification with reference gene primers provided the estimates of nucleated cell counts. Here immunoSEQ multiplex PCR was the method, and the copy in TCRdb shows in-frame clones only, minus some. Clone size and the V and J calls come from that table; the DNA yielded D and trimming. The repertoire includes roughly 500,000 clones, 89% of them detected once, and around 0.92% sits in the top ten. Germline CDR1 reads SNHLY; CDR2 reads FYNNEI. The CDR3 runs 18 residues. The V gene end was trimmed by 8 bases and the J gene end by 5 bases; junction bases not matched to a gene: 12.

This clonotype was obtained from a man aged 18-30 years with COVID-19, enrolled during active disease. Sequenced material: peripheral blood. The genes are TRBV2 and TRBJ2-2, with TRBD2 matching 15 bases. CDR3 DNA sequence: TGTGCCAGCCGCCATGGACTAGCGGGAGGGGTTCGGACCGGGGAGCTGTTTTTT. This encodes CASRHGLAGGVRTGELFF.